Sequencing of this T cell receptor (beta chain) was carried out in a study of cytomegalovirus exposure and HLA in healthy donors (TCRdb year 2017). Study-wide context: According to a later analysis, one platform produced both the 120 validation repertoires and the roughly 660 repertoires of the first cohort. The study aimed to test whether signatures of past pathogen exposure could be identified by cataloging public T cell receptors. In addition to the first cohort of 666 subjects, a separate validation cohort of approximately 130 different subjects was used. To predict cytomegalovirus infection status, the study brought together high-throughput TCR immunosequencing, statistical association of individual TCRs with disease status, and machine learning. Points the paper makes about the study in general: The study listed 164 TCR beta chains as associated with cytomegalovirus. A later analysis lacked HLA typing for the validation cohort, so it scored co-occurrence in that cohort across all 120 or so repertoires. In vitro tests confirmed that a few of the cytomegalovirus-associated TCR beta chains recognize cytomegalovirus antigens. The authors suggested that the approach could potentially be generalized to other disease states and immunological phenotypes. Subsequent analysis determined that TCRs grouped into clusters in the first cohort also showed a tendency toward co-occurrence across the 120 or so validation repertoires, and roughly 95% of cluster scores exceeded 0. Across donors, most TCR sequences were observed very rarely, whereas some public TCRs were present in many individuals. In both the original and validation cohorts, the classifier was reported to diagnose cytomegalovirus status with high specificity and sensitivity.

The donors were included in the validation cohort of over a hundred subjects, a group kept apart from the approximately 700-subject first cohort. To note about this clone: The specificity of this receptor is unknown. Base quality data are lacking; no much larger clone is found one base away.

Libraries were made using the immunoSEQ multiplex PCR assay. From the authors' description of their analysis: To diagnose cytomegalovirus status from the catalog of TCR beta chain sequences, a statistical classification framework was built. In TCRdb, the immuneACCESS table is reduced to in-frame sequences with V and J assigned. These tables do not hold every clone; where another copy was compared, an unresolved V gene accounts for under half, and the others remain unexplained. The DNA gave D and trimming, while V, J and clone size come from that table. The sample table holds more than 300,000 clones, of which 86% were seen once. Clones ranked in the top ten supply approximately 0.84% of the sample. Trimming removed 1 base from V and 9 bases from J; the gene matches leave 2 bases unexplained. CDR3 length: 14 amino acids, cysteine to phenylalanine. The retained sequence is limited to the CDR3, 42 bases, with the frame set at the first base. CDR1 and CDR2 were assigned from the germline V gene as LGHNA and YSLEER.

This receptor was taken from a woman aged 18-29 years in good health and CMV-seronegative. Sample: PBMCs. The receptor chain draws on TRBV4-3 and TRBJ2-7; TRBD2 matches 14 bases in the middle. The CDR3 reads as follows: CASSQVGTSGRQYF. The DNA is TGCGCCAGCAGCCAAGTGGGGACTAGCGGGAGGCAGTACTTC.